Each of the 14 T cell receptor beta chains below was sequenced from the same sample in a study of T cell repertoires in cytomegalovirus infection (dated by TCRdb to between 2018 and 2021). Sequencing used an Illumina HiSeq 1500. TCRdb cleaned the public reads at Q25 with fastp, built clones with MiXCR and kept in-frame beta chains. Every entry covers one CDR3 protein and lists the most common genes and DNA from its rows. This sample gives around 310,000 distinct CDR3 sequences in total; roughly a sixth of them show up just once. About 12% of the sample is in the top ten clones. The specimen sequenced was PBMCs. The receptors shown here come from a human donor in good health (CMV status not recorded). Some clones in this sample may be carry-over from other donors' samples.

V usage is TRBV12-3 or TRBV12-4 and J usage is TRBJ2-7; weak D call: TRBD1 (5 bases). V was shortened by 6 bases and J by 11 bases, with 17 bases between the two germline ends. The CDR3 is made up of 12 amino acids. The CDR3 protein is CASRDTGPWEYF. The CDR3 coding sequence is TGTGCCAGCAGAGACACAGGCCCCTGGGAGTACTTC.

This clonotype was seen more than once but under ten times. This chain links TRBV7-6 with TRBJ2-5, with 7 bases fitting TRBD1. Germline CDR1 reads SGHVS; CDR2 reads FNYEAQ. V lost 5 bases, J lost 2 bases, and 5 bases stayed unmatched. This CDR3 has 14 amino acids. Here the CDR3 DNA reads TGTGCCAGCAGCCAAACGGGACAGCAAGAGACCCAGTACTTC. Residues: CASSQTGQQETQYF.

The table lists this clonotype with many counts. V and J are TRBV6-2 or TRBV6-3 and TRBJ2-7; a weak D match, TRBD2 (6 bases). Germline CDR1 and CDR2: MNHEY and SVGEGT. The CDR3 spans 13 residues. Trimming shortened V by 5 bases and J by 1 base, and 9 bases separated the two germline ends. CDR3 nucleotide sequence: TGTGCCAGCAGTGGGGACTTGTCCTACGAGCAGTACTTC. This translates into CASSGDLSYEQYF.

This clonotype has a handful of counts. The V gene is TRBV7-2, the J gene TRBJ1-1; perhaps TRBD1 as D (6 bases). The V gene's germline CDR1 is SGHTA and CDR2 FQGNSA. The V gene lost 4 bases and the J gene lost 4 bases, with 19 bases spanning the gap. CDR3 size: 16 residues. The CDR3 sequence: CASSSPRGGLGTEAFF. In DNA form, the CDR3 reads TGTGCCAGCAGCTCCCCTCGGGGGGGCTTGGGCACTGAAGCTTTCTTT.

This chain uses TRBV24-1 with TRBJ2-1, with 8 nucleotides matching TRBD2. V lost 4 bases and J lost 5; bases outside the gene matches: 9. The CDR3 is made up of 16 amino acids. Germline values: CDR1 KGHDR, CDR2 SFDVKD. This CDR3 reads CATSDLKRGTDNEQFF. DNA for the CDR3: TGTGCCACCAGTGACTTAAAGCGGGGGACTGACAATGAGCAGTTCTTC.

This clonotype was detected ten times or more. J is TRBJ2-7 and V is TRBV12-3 or TRBV12-4, with 10 bases that match TRBD1. The CDR3 length is 16 residues. The junction had 8 bases not matched to a gene; V was cut back by 1 base and J by 5 bases. The chain's CDR3 is CASSLGGQGFRNEQYF. The CDR3 nucleotides read TGTGCCAGCAGTTTAGGGGGACAGGGGTTTCGCAACGAGCAGTACTTC.

The chain carries TRBV7-9 and TRBJ2-3; 8 bases fit TRBD1. The V gene end was trimmed by 1 base and the J gene end by 2 bases; junction bases not matched to a gene: 5. Germline V CDR1 and CDR2: SEHNR, FQNEAQ (reference sequence). This CDR3 contains 16 residues. This CDR3 is CASSLDGTGNTDTQYF. The CDR3 bases are TGTGCCAGCAGCTTAGACGGGACAGGTAACACAGATACGCAGTATTTT.

The table lists this clonotype with a few counts. The gene calls are TRBV20-1 and TRBJ2-1; D perhaps matches TRBD2 (7 bases). Germline CDR1 DFQATT, CDR2 SNEGSKA (reference sequence). Trimming removed 6 bases at V and 3 bases at J, with 15 bases between. CDR3 size: 14 residues. The CDR3 region has the DNA TGCAGTGCCCTCTTCGGGGGGCTCTACAATGAGCAGTTCTTC. Translating it yields CSALFGGLYNEQFF.

A few counts support this clonotype. This chain uses TRBV4-2 with TRBJ1-2; a possible D gene is TRBD1 (5 bases). CDR1 LGHNA and CDR2 YNFKEQ come from the germline V gene. The CDR3 covers 18 residues. Trimming removed 1 base from V and 6 bases from J, with 24 bases in between. CDR3 bases: TGTGCCAGCAGCCAAGCGGGGCCCTGGCTTCTAAAGGGGAATGGCTACACCTTC. Its translation: CASSQAGPWLLKGNGYTF.

The V and J genes are TRBV12-3 or TRBV12-4 and TRBJ1-4, with 11 bases identical to TRBD1. The V and J ends lost 4 bases and 8 bases, in that order; junction bases with no gene match: 6. This CDR3 is built from 15 residues. As DNA, the CDR3 is TGTGCCAGCAGTTCCGGGACAGGGGGAGGGGAAAAACTGTTTTTT. This gives the protein CASSSGTGGGEKLFF.

This clonotype appeared a few times. The gene calls are TRBV6-2 or TRBV6-3 and TRBJ2-5; weak D call: TRBD1 (6 bases). The CDR3 length is 14 residues. V gave up 5 bases and J gave up 2 bases, with 12 bases separating them. Germline V gene data show CDR1 as MNHEY and CDR2 as SVGEGT. The CDR3 loop is CASSLQGFQETQYF. In DNA form, the CDR3 reads TGTGCCAGCAGTCTCCAGGGGTTTCAAGAGACCCAGTACTTC.

This clonotype came up a few times. The chain carries TRBV20-1 and TRBJ1-4, with TRBD1 matching over 10 bases. Per germline, CDR1 DFQATT and CDR2 SNEGSKA (reference sequence). The CDR3 covers 13 residues. With 5 bases clipped from V and 8 bases from J, the junction kept 5 bases outside the gene matches. CDR3 sequence: CSAVRDRGEKLFF. The CDR3 nucleotides read TGCAGTGCTGTCCGGGACAGGGGCGAAAAACTGTTTTTT.

This clonotype has ten or more counts. This chain joins TRBV7-9 and TRBJ2-3; D remains unclear. Germline CDR1 is SEHNR and CDR2 is FQNEAQ (reference sequence). This CDR3 region has 14 residues. The germline V and J ends were trimmed by 5 bases and 5 bases, with 14 bases remaining between them. Written as DNA, the CDR3 is TGTGCCAGCAGCCTTATCTGGAAGCAAGATACGCAGTATTTT. As protein: CASSLIWKQDTQYF.

Written as DNA, the CDR3 is TGTGCCAGCAGTTTAGGTGAGGGTGAGCAGTTCTTC. This gives the protein CASSLGEGEQFF. V gene TRBV6-4 combines with J gene TRBJ2-1; D possibly corresponds to TRBD2 (5 bases). Germline assignment: CDR1 MRHNA and CDR2 SNTAGT. V lost 5 bases and J lost 9, with 11 bases in between. The length of the CDR3 is 12 residues.